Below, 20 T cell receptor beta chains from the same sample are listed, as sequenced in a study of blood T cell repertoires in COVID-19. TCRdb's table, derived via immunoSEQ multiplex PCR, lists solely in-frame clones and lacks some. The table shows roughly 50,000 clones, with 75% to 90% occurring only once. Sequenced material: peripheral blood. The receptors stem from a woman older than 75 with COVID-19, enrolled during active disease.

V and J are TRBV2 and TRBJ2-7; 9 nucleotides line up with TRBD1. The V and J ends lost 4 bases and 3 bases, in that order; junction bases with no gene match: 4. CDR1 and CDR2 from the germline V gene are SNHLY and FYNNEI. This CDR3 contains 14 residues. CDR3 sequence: CASSGGQGNYEQYF. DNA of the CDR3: TGTGCCAGCAGTGGCGGACAGGGGAACTACGAGCAGTACTTC.

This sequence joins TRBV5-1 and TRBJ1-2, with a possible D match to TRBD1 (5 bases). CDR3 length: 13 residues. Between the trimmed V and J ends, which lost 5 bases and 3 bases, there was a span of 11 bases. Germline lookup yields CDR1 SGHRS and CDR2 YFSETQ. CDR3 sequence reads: CASRPGGDYGYTF. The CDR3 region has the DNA TGCGCCAGCAGACCCGGGGGGGACTATGGCTACACCTTC. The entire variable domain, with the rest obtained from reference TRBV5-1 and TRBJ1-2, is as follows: KAGVTQTPRYLIKTRGQQVTLSCSPISGHRSVSWYQQTPGQGLQFLFEYFSETQRNKGNFPGRFSGRQFSNSRSEMNVSTLELGDSALYLCASRPGGDYGYTFGSGTRLTVV.

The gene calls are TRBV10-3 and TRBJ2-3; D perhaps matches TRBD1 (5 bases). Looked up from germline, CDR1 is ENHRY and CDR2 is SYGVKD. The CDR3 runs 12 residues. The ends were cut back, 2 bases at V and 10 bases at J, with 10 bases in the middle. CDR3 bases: TGTGCCATCAGTGAGACACAGGCATCGCAGTATTTT. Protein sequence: CAISETQASQYF.

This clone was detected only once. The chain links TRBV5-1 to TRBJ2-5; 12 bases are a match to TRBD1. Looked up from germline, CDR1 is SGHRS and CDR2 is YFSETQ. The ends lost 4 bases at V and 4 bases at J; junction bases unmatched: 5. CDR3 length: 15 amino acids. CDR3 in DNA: TGCGCCAGCAGCCAGGCGGGACAGGGGGCAGAGACCCAGTACTTC. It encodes CASSQAGQGAETQYF. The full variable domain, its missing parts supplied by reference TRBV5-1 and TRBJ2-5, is KAGVTQTPRYLIKTRGQQVTLSCSPISGHRSVSWYQQTPGQGLQFLFEYFSETQRNKGNFPGRFSGRQFSNSRSEMNVSTLELGDSALYLCASSQAGQGAETQYFGPGTRLLVL.

The CDR3 bases are TGCGCCACCAAGGATAACTCAGGGGGCCAGAACACTGAAGCTTTCTTT. Amino acids: CATKDNSGGQNTEAFF. The chain links TRBV5-1 to TRBJ1-1; 8 bases are shared with TRBD1. Germline V gene data show CDR1 as SGHRS and CDR2 as YFSETQ. With V trimmed by 9 bases and J by 1 base, 14 bases remained unmatched. This CDR3 has 16 residues. Complete variable domain (other parts from reference TRBV5-1 and TRBJ1-1): KAGVTQTPRYLIKTRGQQVTLSCSPISGHRSVSWYQQTPGQGLQFLFEYFSETQRNKGNFPGRFSGRQFSNSRSEMNVSTLELGDSALYLCATKDNSGGQNTEAFFGQGTRLTVV.

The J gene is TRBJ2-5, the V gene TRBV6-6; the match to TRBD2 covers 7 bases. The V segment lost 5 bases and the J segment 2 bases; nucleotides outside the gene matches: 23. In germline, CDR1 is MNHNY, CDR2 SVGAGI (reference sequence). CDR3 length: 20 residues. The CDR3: CASSRLSGGAVNTGQETQYF. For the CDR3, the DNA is TGTGCCAGCAGTCGCCTTTCGGGGGGAGCGGTAAATACTGGACAAGAGACCCAGTACTTC.

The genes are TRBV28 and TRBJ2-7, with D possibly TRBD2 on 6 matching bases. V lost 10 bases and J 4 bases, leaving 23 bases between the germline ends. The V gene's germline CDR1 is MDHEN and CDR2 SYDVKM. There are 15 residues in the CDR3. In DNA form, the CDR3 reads TGTGCCACGCACTTCCGGGTCTCCGGGGGTTACGAGCAGTACTTC. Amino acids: CATHFRVSGGYEQYF. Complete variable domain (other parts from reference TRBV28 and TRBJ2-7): DVKVTQSSRYLVKRTGEKVFLECVQDMDHENMFWYRQDPGLGLRLIYFSYDVKMKEKGDIPEGYSVSREKKERFSLILESASTNQTSMYLCATHFRVSGGYEQYFGPGTRLTVT.

The CDR3 DNA is TGTGCCAGCAGCTGGGACAGGGGGCAAGGCTACACCTTC. Amino acid sequence: CASSWDRGQGYTF. This sequence joins TRBV7-3 and TRBJ1-2, with 12 nucleotides matching TRBD1. Germline V gene lookup returns CDR1 SGHTA and CDR2 FQGTGA. Trimming cost V 4 bases and J 8 bases; bases outside gene matches: 2. The CDR3 has 13 residues. The variable domain in full, completed from reference TRBV7-3 and TRBJ1-2, reads GAGVSQTPSNKVTEKGKYVELRCDPISGHTALYWYRQSLGQGPEFLIYFQGTGAADDSGLPNDRFFAVRPEGSVSTLKIQRTERGDSAVYLCASSWDRGQGYTFGSGTRLTVV.

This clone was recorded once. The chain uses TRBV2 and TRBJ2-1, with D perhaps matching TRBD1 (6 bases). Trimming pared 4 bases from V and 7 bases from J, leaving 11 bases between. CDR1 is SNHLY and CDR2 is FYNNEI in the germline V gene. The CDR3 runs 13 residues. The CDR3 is CASSAEGVNEQFF. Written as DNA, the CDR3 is TGTGCCAGCAGTGCTGAGGGGGTTAATGAGCAGTTCTTC. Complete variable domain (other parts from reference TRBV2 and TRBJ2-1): EPEVTQTPSHQVTQMGQEVILRCVPISNHLYFYWYRQILGQKVEFLVSFYNNEISEKSEIFDDQFSVERPDGSNFTLKIRSTKLEDSAMYFCASSAEGVNEQFFGPGTRLTVL.

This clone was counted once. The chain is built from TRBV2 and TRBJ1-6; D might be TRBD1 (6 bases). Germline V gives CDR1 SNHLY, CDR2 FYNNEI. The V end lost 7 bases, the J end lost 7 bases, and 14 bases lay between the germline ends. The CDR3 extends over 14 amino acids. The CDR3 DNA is TGTGCCAGCAATCCGACAGGATTAAATTCACCCCTCCACTTT. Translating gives CASNPTGLNSPLHF.

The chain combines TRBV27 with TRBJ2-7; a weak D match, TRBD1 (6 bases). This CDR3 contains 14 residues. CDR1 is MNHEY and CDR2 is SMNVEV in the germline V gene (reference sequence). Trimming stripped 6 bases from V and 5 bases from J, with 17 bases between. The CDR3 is CASSRTETDHEQYF. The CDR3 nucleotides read TGTGCCAGCAGCCGGACAGAAACGGATCACGAGCAGTACTTC.

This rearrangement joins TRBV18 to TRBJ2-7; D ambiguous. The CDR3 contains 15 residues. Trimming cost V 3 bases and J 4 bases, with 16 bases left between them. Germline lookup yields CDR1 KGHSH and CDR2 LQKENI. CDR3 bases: TGTGCCAGCTCACCTCCGCACTCGATCGGGTACGAGCAGTACTTC. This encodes CASSPPHSIGYEQYF.

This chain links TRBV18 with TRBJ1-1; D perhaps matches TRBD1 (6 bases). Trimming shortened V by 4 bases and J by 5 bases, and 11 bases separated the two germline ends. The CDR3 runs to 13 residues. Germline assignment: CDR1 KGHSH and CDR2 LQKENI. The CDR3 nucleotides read TGTGCCAGCTCACTAGGACAGCGGACTGAAGCTTTCTTT. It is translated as CASSLGQRTEAFF.

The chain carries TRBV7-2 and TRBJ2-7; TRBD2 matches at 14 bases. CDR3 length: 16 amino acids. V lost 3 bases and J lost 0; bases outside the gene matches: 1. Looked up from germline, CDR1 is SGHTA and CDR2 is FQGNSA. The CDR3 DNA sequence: TGTGCCAGCAGCTTCGGGACTAGCGGGAGCTCCTACGAGCAGTACTTC. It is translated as CASSFGTSGSSYEQYF.

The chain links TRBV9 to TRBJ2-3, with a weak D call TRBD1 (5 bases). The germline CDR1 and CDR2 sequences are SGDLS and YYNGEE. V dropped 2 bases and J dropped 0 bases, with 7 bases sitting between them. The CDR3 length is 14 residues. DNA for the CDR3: TGTGCCAGCAGCGTTCAGGGTAGCACAGATACGCAGTATTTT. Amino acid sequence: CASSVQGSTDTQYF.

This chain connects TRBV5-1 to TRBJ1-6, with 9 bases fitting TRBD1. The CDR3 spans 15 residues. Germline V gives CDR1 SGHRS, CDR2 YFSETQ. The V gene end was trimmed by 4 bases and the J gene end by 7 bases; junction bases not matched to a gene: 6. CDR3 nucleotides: TGCGCCAGCAGCGGCTCCGGGACAGGGAATTCACCCCTCCACTTT. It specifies CASSGSGTGNSPLHF.

The CDR3 sequence: CASSSAGSRSTNEKLFF. The CDR3 DNA follows: TGCGCCAGCAGCTCGGCAGGATCAAGATCAACTAATGAAAAACTGTTTTTT. The chain carries TRBV5-1 and TRBJ1-4; no clear D gene. The V end lost 3 bases, the J end lost 0 bases, and 15 bases lay between the germline ends. The germline V gene has CDR1 SGHRS and CDR2 YFSETQ. The CDR3 has 17 amino acids.

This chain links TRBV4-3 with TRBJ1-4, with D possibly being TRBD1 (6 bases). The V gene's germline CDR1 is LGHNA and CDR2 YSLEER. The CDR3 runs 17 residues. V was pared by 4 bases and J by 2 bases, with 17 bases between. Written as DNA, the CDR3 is TGCGCCAGCAGCCGAGGGAGCCCGGGGGGCACTAATGAAAAACTGTTTTTT. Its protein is CASSRGSPGGTNEKLFF.

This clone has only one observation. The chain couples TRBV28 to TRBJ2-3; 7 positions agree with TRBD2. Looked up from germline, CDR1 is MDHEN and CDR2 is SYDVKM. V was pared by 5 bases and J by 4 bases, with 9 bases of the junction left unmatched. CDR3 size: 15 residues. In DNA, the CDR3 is TGTGCCAGCAGTATGAGCGGGGAGGCCTCAGATACGCAGTATTTT. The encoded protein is CASSMSGEASDTQYF.

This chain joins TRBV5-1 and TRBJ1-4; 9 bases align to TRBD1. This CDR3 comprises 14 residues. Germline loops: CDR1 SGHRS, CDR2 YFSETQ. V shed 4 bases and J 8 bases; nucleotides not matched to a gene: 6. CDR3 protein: CASSAGTGREKLFF. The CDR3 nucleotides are TGCGCCAGCAGCGCCGGGACAGGGAGAGAAAAACTGTTTTTT.